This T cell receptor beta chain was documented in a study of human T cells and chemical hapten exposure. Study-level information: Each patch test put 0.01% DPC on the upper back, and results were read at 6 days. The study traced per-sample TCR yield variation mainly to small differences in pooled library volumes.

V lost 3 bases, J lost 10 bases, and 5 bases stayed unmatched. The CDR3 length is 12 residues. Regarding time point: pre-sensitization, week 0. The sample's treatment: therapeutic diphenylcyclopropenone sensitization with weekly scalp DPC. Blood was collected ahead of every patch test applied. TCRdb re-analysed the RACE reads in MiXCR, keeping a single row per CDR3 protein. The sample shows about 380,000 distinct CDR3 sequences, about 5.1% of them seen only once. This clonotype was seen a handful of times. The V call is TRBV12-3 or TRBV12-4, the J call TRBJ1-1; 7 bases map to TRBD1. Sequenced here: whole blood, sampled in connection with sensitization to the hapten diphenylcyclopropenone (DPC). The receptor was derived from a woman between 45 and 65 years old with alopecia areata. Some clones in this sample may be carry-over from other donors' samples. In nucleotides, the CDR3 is TGTGCCAGCAGTTTCCCCACAGGGGCAGCTTTCTTT. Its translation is CASSFPTGAAFF.